This T cell receptor beta chain was documented in a study of shared clonotypes between healthy human individuals. About the research overall: Each donor had three CD4 naive, three CD4 memory, two CD8 naive and one CD8 memory plate.

Naive CD8 cells were CD45RO-negative, positively selected for CCR7, excluding terminally differentiated effector memory CD45RA+ cells. Sequencing used immunoSEQ multiplex PCR; TCRdb keeps in-frame clones, though not all of them. The sample includes roughly 890,000 clones, about 91% of them seen just once. Points from the study as a whole: Between a handful of donors, naive CD4 clonotypes were shared at a level of about 5%.

V shed 3 bases, J shed 4 bases, and the junction held 4 bases outside the gene matches. The CDR3 sequence is 14 residues long. Germline CDR1 is SGDLS and CDR2 is YYNGEE. A note on this clone: Its antigen is not known.

Sequencing input: naive CD8+ T cells sorted from blood. The sequence derives from a man aged 25-45 years in good health. The V call is TRBV9, the J call TRBJ1-3, with TRBD1 matching over 7 bases. The CDR3 DNA reads as TGTGCCAGCAGCGGACAGGGATCCGGAAACACCATATATTTT. Its translation is CASSGQGSGNTIYF. Together with reference TRBV9 and TRBJ1-3, the CDR3 gives the full variable domain: DSGVTQTPKHLITATGQRVTLRCSPRSGDLSVYWYQQSLDQGLQFLIQYYNGEERAKGNILERFSAQQFPDLHSELNLSSLELGDSALYFCASSGQGSGNTIYFGEGSWLTVV.